The rows below give T cell receptor beta chains drawn from one sample of a study of long-term antiretroviral therapy in people with HIV. Sequencing used immunoSEQ multiplex PCR; TCRdb keeps in-frame clones, though not all of them. Counted here are roughly 11,000 clones, 70% to 75% occurring once; the ten biggest clones make up 10% to 15%. The source material was unsorted PBMCs, sampled less than 3.3 years before starting antiretroviral therapy. The receptors stem from a middle-aged man with HIV. The CDR3 runs from the conserved cysteine through the conserved F or W. The order of the fields is V gene, D gene, clone size, J gene, CDR3 protein, CDR3 DNA. D genes are given only for firm matches. Only some rows state a clone size, as once, few, many or a class for expanded clones.

TRBV7-2	.	once	TRBJ1-1	CASSLVPGMNTEAFF	TGTGCCAGCAGCTTAGTCCCAGGAATGAACACTGAAGCTTTCTTT
TRBV9	.	.	TRBJ2-3	CASSVSSADTQYF	TGTGCCAGCAGCGTCTCCAGCGCAGATACGCAGTATTTT
TRBV18	.	.	TRBJ2-4	CASSPRFWEEAAKNIQYF	TGTGCCAGCTCACCACGATTTTGGGAGGAGGCAGCCAAAAACATTCAGTACTTC
TRBV5-1	.	.	TRBJ1-4	CASSPDLGGEKLFF	TGCGCCAGCAGCCCGGACCTCGGCGGAGAAAAACTGTTTTTT
TRBV6-6	.	.	TRBJ2-1	CASTDRGSSYNEQFF	TGTGCCAGCACCGATCGAGGGAGCTCCTACAATGAGCAGTTCTTC
TRBV5-1	.	once	TRBJ1-1	CASSFGTEAFF	TGCGCCAGCAGCTTCGGCACTGAAGCTTTCTTT
TRBV18	.	.	TRBJ2-7	CASSPTVSGAEQYF	TGTGCCAGCTCACCGACCGTTTCCGGGGCAGAGCAGTACTTC
TRBV29-1	.	.	TRBJ2-1	CSVSPTSNEQFF	TGCAGCGTATCACCGACTAGCAATGAGCAGTTCTTC
TRBV7-2	.	.	TRBJ1-1	CASSFIAGTEAFF	TGTGCCAGCAGCTTCATCGCAGGCACTGAAGCTTTCTTT
TRBV4-3	TRBD1	.	TRBJ2-4	CASSQDRGQWAKNIQYF	TGCGCCAGCAGCCAAGACAGGGGGCAGTGGGCCAAAAACATTCAGTACTTC
TRBV11-2	.	.	TRBJ2-7	CASSPIRRDSQRYEQYF	TGTGCCAGCAGCCCAATCCGCCGGGACTCGCAAAGATACGAGCAGTACTTC
TRBV11-2	.	few	TRBJ2-7	CASSRDGAGYYEQYF	TGTGCCAGCAGCCGGGATGGTGCAGGGTACTACGAGCAGTACTTC
TRBV12-5	TRBD1	.	TRBJ2-1	CASGTGQGLHEQFF	TGTGCTAGTGGTACCGGACAGGGGTTGCATGAGCAGTTCTTC
TRBV9	.	.	TRBJ1-3	CASSVGPGPSSGNTIYF	TGTGCCAGCAGCGTAGGGCCCGGGCCCAGCTCTGGAAACACCATATATTTT
TRBV5-4	TRBD2	.	TRBJ2-1	CASSLGAGTYNEQFF	TGTGCCAGCAGCTTGGGAGCGGGAACCTACAATGAGCAGTTCTTC
TRBV9	.	once	TRBJ2-6	CASRRVPTGANVLTF	TGTGCCAGCAGACGGGTGCCGACTGGGGCCAACGTCCTGACTTTC
TRBV30	TRBD2	.	TRBJ2-3	CAWSRASGQGDTQYF	TGTGCCTGGAGCAGAGCTAGCGGGCAGGGAGATACGCAGTATTTT
TRBV7-8	TRBD1	few	TRBJ2-7	CASSIGQGPSGEQYF	TGTGCCAGCAGCATCGGACAGGGCCCCTCTGGAGAGCAGTACTTC
TRBV30	.	.	TRBJ2-1	CAWSLGGGQFF	TGTGCCTGGAGTCTGGGAGGGGGGCAGTTCTTC
TRBV15	TRBD1	.	TRBJ2-6	CATSSPGQGVSGANVLTF	TGTGCCACCAGCAGTCCGGGACAGGGCGTCTCTGGGGCCAACGTCCTGACTTTC
TRBV19	TRBD1	.	TRBJ2-3	CASSTQGARDTQYF	TGTGCCAGTAGTACACAGGGGGCGCGAGATACGCAGTATTTT
TRBV7-2	TRBD2	.	TRBJ2-7	CASSQIAGSYEQYF	TGTGCCAGCAGCCAAATAGCGGGATCCTACGAGCAGTACTTC
TRBV5-4	.	.	TRBJ2-3	CASSLGPPGGTSTDTQYF	TGTGCCAGCAGCTTGGGGCCCCCTGGAGGGACCAGCACAGATACGCAGTATTTT
TRBV6-1	.	once	TRBJ1-1	CASRENTEAFF	TGTGCCAGCAGGGAGAACACTGAAGCTTTCTTT
TRBV27	.	.	TRBJ2-1	CASAVQGRHEQFF	TGTGCCAGCGCCGTACAGGGGAGGCATGAGCAGTTCTTC
TRBV19	.	.	TRBJ2-1	CASSNRGAGANEQFF	TGTGCCAGTAGTAACCGGGGGGCGGGAGCTAATGAGCAGTTCTTC
TRBV7-9	.	.	TRBJ1-5	CASSERPGTNQPQHF	TGTGCCAGCAGCGAGCGACCCGGGACAAATCAGCCCCAGCATTTT
TRBV4-2	.	.	TRBJ1-2	CASSQDLEGVGYTF	TGTGCCAGCAGCCAAGATCTGGAGGGGGTGGGCTACACCTTC
TRBV29-1	.	.	TRBJ2-5	CSVTGLGETQYF	TGCAGCGTTACAGGGTTGGGGGAGACCCAGTACTTC
TRBV7-9	TRBD2	.	TRBJ2-2	CASSFSGTSNTGELFF	TGTGCCAGCAGCTTCTCCGGGACTAGTAACACCGGGGAGCTGTTTTTT
TRBV27	TRBD1	.	TRBJ2-3	CASSSTGVTFTDTQYF	TGTGCCAGCAGTTCAACAGGGGTAACCTTCACAGATACGCAGTATTTT
TRBV2	TRBD1	.	TRBJ1-4	CASSDGQGEATNEKLFF	TGTGCCAGCAGTGACGGACAGGGGGAAGCAACTAATGAAAAACTGTTTTTT